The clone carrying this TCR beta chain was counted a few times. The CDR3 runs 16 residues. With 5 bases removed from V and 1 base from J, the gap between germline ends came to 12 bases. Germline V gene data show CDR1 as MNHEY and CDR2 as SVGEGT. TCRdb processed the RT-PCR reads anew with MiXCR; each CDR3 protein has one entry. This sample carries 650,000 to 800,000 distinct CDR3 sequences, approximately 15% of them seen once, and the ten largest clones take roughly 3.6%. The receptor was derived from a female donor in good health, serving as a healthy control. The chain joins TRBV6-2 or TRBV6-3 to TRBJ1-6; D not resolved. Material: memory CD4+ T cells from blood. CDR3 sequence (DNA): TGTGCCAGCAGTCCCCGAGGTGCATCCTATAATTCACCCCTCCACTTT. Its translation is CASSPRGASYNSPLHF.